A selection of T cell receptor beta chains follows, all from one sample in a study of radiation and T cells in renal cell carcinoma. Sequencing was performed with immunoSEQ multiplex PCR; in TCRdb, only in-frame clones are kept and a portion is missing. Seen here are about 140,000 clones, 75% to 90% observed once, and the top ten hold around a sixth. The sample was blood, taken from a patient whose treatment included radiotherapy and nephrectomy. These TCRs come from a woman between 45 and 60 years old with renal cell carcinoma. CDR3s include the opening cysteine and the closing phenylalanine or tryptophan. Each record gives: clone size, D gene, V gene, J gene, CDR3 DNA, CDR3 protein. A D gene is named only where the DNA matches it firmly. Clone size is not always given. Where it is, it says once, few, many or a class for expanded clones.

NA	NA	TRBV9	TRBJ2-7	TGTGCCAGCAGCCCCCGGGACCGGAGCTCCTACGAGCAGTACTTC	CASSPRDRSSYEQYF
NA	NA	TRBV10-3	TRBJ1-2	TGTGCCATCAGATCCCCGGGACTCAACTATGGCTACACCTTC	CAIRSPGLNYGYTF
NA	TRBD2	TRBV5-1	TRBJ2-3	TGCGCCAGCAGCGCGGTAGCGGGAGGGGGTTCCGATACGCAGTATTTT	CASSAVAGGGSDTQYF
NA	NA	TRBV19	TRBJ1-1	TGTGCCAGTAGGACGACAGAGATTTACACTGAAGCTTTCTTT	CASRTTEIYTEAFF
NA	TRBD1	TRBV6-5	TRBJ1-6	TGTGCCAGCAGTTTACAGGGGACCTATAATTCACCCCTCCACTTT	CASSLQGTYNSPLHF
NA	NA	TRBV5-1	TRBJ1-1	TGCGCCAGCAGCCTGTATACGGGTCCCACTGAAGCTTTCTTT	CASSLYTGPTEAFF
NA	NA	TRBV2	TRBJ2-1	TGTGCCAGCAGTGAAGCGCCCGGGGAGAGCTACGATGAGCAGTTCTTC	CASSEAPGESYDEQFF
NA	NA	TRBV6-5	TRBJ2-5	TGTGCCAGCAGTTACCAGGACAAGGGGACCCAGTACTTC	CASSYQDKGTQYF
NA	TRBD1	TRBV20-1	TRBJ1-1	TGCAGTGCGAGGGACAGCCCTGAAGCTTTCTTT	CSARDSPEAFF
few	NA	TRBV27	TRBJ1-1	TGTGCCAGCACAAGGTCGCGGGAGACTGAAGCTTTCTTT	CASTRSRETEAFF
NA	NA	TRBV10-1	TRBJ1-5	TGCGCCAGCAGTGATAGCAATCAGCCCCAGCATTTT	CASSDSNQPQHF
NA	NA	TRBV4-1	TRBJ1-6	TGCGCCAGCAGCCAAGATGGGGCTTCACCCCTCCACTTT	CASSQDGASPLHF
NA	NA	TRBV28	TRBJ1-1	TGTGCCAGCAGTTTAAAGGGTGCTGAAGCTTTCTTT	CASSLKGAEAFF
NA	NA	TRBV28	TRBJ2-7	TGTGCCAGCTGGACAGCGAACGCCTACGAGCAGTACTTC	CASWTANAYEQYF
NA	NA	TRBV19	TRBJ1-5	TGTGCCAGTAGTATACGAGGGGTCCTCCTGACTCTGGGATATCAGCCCCAGCATTTT	CASSIRGVLLTLGYQPQHF
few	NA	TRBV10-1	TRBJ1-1	TGCGCCAGCAGTGAGAACCGGTTTGAAGCTTTCTTT	CASSENRFEAFF